This TCR beta chain is drawn from a study of blood T cell repertoires in COVID-19. Study overall: Researchers got acute and convalescent COVID-19 samples from the United States, Italy and Spain. In each case, the material was cDNA or gDNA derived from T cells, B-cell-depleted T cells, or PBMCs.

The CDR3 is 12 residues long. The V gene end was trimmed by 5 bases and the J gene end by 7 bases; junction bases not matched to a gene: 3. Germline CDR1 and CDR2: GTSNPN and SVGIG (reference sequence). Study processing details: Amplification from reference gene primers served as the basis for estimated nucleated cell counts. Only in-frame clones appear in the TCRdb table, and some are missing; sequencing was by immunoSEQ multiplex PCR. That table gives V, J and clone size, and the DNA gave D and trimming. This table holds about 300,000 clones, 87% found once. The rearrangement links TRBV30 to TRBJ1-2, with 11 bases matching TRBD1. The source of this sequence is a woman aged 40 to 55 who had recovered from COVID-19. What was sequenced was peripheral blood. The chain's CDR3 is CAWGGTGGGYTF. For the CDR3, the DNA is TGTGCCTGGGGCGGGACAGGGGGTGGCTACACCTTC.